The 20 T cell receptor beta chains listed next were all sequenced from one sample in a study of blood T cell repertoires in COVID-19. Only in-frame clones appear in the TCRdb table, and some are missing; sequencing was by immunoSEQ multiplex PCR. This sample carries 110,000 to 150,000 clones, about 86% of them seen once, and the ten largest clones take around 8.2%. Source material: peripheral blood. These TCRs come from a human donor in a cohort sampled during active COVID-19.

The rearrangement joins TRBV7-8 to TRBJ1-1, with 7 bases lining up with TRBD1. The CDR3 has 14 residues. V lost 4 bases to trimming and J lost 4 bases; unmatched junction nucleotides: 6. Germline assignment: CDR1 SGHVS and CDR2 FQNEAQ. DNA of the CDR3: TGTGCCAGCAGCTCCCGGGACAGCCGCACTGAAGCTTTCTTT. Translating it yields CASSSRDSRTEAFF.

The rearrangement uses TRBV6-2 or TRBV6-3 and TRBJ1-2; D is unclear. This CDR3 is 13 amino acids long. The V end was cut by 2 bases, the J end by 3 bases, with 7 bases between. CDR1 and CDR2 (germline): MNHEY, SVGEGT. The CDR3 DNA reads as TGTGCCAGCAGTTACAGCTTTGACTATGGCTACACCTTC. It translates to CASSYSFDYGYTF.

This sequence joins TRBV7-3 and TRBJ2-7, with D hard to call. Per germline, CDR1 SGHTA and CDR2 FQGTGA. CDR3 length: 13 amino acids. Trimming took 1 base from V and 2 from J, leaving 6 bases between them. CDR3 loop: CASSLNPAYEQYF. Here the CDR3 DNA reads TGTGCCAGCAGCTTAAATCCCGCCTACGAGCAGTACTTC.

This clone was found a few times. The chain uses TRBV7-9 and TRBJ1-5, with D unclear. Germline V gives CDR1 SEHNR, CDR2 FQNEAQ (reference sequence). CDR3 length equals 14 residues. V dropped 1 base and J dropped 6 bases, with 10 bases sitting between them. The CDR3 reads CASSLGAAGQPQHF. The CDR3 coding sequence is TGTGCCAGCAGCTTAGGGGCCGCGGGTCAGCCCCAGCATTTT. Variable domain in full (rest from reference TRBV7-9 and TRBJ1-5): DTGVSQNPRHKITKRGQNVTFRCDPISEHNRLYWYRQTLGQGPEFLTYFQNEAQLEKSRLLSDRFSAERPKGSFSTLEIQRTEQGDSAMYLCASSLGAAGQPQHFGDGTRLSIL.

V is TRBV5-1 and J is TRBJ2-1; 10 bases map to TRBD2. CDR1 and CDR2 (germline): SGHRS, YFSETQ. The CDR3 has 16 amino acids. V lost 2 bases, J lost 7 bases, and 9 bases stayed unmatched. The CDR3: CASSLGGTSVENEQFF. In DNA form, the CDR3 reads TGCGCCAGCAGCTTAGGCGGGACTAGCGTGGAAAATGAGCAGTTCTTC.

V usage is TRBV28 and J usage is TRBJ1-5; D is possibly TRBD1 (5 bases). There are 15 residues in the CDR3. Germline CDR1 and CDR2: MDHEN and SYDVKM. The ends were cut back, 4 bases at V and 9 bases at J, with 19 bases in the middle. The CDR3 spells CASSSDGSRVRPQHF. CDR3 sequence (DNA): TGTGCCAGCAGTTCGGACGGAAGCAGGGTTAGGCCCCAGCATTTT.

This sequence joins TRBV7-2 and TRBJ2-1; maybe TRBD1 (5 bases). This CDR3 spans 13 amino acids. V was trimmed by 4 bases and J by 9 bases, leaving 13 bases between them. Germline assignment: CDR1 SGHTA and CDR2 FQGNSA. CDR3 in DNA: TGTGCCAGCAGCTCGCATACCGACAGTGAGCAGTTCTTC. It codes for CASSSHTDSEQFF.

The rearrangement joins TRBV28 to TRBJ2-6, with D unresolved. Trimming took off 0 bases at V and 2 bases at J, with 11 bases between the two ends. Germline assignment: CDR1 MDHEN and CDR2 SYDVKM. The CDR3 runs to 17 residues. For the CDR3, the DNA is TGTGCCAGCAGTTTATGGCAAATAGCAGCTGGGGCCAACGTCCTGACTTTC. It is translated as CASSLWQIAAGANVLTF.

The chain combines TRBV7-2 with TRBJ2-7; 14 bases are a match to TRBD2. The germline V gene encodes CDR1 SGHTA and CDR2 FQGNSA. The trim removed 3 bases at V and 4 bases at J, leaving 2 bases unmatched. The CDR3 loop spans 15 amino acids. The CDR3 loop is CASSLTSGGGYEQYF. The CDR3 nucleotides read TGTGCCAGCAGCTTGACTAGCGGGGGGGGGTACGAGCAGTACTTC.

The chain uses TRBV6-4 and TRBJ2-1; D gene uncertain. In germline, CDR1 is MRHNA, CDR2 SNTAGT. Trimming pared 6 bases from V and 0 bases from J, leaving 12 bases between. The CDR3 runs 15 residues. The CDR3 loop reads CASSVAANSYNEQFF. For the CDR3, the DNA is TGTGCCAGCAGCGTGGCGGCTAACTCCTACAATGAGCAGTTCTTC.

The CDR3 region is CASSPLGQSYGYTF. The CDR3 nucleotides are TGTGCCAGCTCACCATTGGGACAGTCCTATGGCTACACCTTC. The chain combines TRBV18 with TRBJ1-2; 7 bases agree with TRBD1. This CDR3 comprises 14 residues. Per the germline V gene, CDR1 is KGHSH and CDR2 is LQKENI. The junction had 4 bases not matched to a gene; V was cut back by 2 bases and J by 4 bases.

This chain links TRBV4-3 with TRBJ2-1, with a possible D match to TRBD1 (6 bases). Trimming removed 3 bases at V and 9 bases at J, with 12 bases between. The germline V gene encodes CDR1 LGHNA and CDR2 YSLEER. The CDR3 has 13 amino acids. The CDR3 DNA reads TGCGCCAGCAGCCAGGCCCAAGGGGGTGAGCAGTTCTTC. Translating gives CASSQAQGGEQFF.

This chain uses TRBV7-9 with TRBJ1-2; maybe TRBD1 (6 bases). This CDR3 spans 13 amino acids. CDR1 and CDR2 from the germline V gene are SEHNR and FQNEAQ (reference sequence). V lost 5 bases, J lost 3 bases, and 10 bases lay in between. The chain's CDR3 is CASSRGQHYGYTF. Written as DNA, the CDR3 is TGTGCCAGCAGCCGAGGACAGCACTATGGCTACACCTTC.

The chain joins TRBV9 to TRBJ2-5; D remains unclear. Deletions cut 0 bases from V and 1 base from J, with 7 bases between. This CDR3 is 14 amino acids long. Germline assignment: CDR1 SGDLS and CDR2 YYNGEE. The DNA of the CDR3 is TGTGCCAGCAGCGTAGGCAGTTCCCAAGAGACCCAGTACTTC. This encodes CASSVGSSQETQYF.

This clone was observed a handful of times. This chain uses TRBV5-1 with TRBJ2-6; the match to TRBD1 covers 7 bases. The V gene's germline CDR1 is SGHRS and CDR2 YFSETQ. There are 16 residues in the CDR3. Germline trimming cut 3 bases from V and 2 bases from J; bases unmatched to any gene: 5. The CDR3 here is CASSSRDSTGANVLTF. The CDR3 nucleotides read TGCGCCAGCAGCTCAAGGGACAGTACTGGGGCCAACGTCCTGACTTTC. Drawing the rest from reference TRBV5-1 and TRBJ2-6, the complete variable domain is KAGVTQTPRYLIKTRGQQVTLSCSPISGHRSVSWYQQTPGQGLQFLFEYFSETQRNKGNFPGRFSGRQFSNSRSEMNVSTLELGDSALYLCASSSRDSTGANVLTFGAGSRLTVL.

The chain couples TRBV6-5 to TRBJ2-5, with D tentatively TRBD2 (5 bases). The CDR3 loop spans 15 amino acids. Per germline, CDR1 MNHEY and CDR2 SVGAGI. The V and J ends lost 6 bases and 2 bases respectively, with 16 bases between them. The CDR3 reads CASRSRVSEQETQYF. The CDR3 DNA reads TGTGCCAGCAGATCCCGTGTTAGCGAACAAGAGACCCAGTACTTC.

There are a few counts of this clone. The chain combines TRBV4-1 with TRBJ2-7; 8 bases fit TRBD2. Germline assignment: CDR1 MGHRA and CDR2 YSYEKL. The CDR3 covers 18 residues. V shed 1 base and J 0 bases; nucleotides not matched to a gene: 11. The CDR3 protein is CASSQAVSLADLSYEQYF. CDR3 nucleotide sequence: TGCGCCAGCAGCCAAGCGGTGTCACTAGCGGATCTCTCCTACGAGCAGTACTTC.

The chain recombines TRBV20-1 with TRBJ1-5; D remains unclear. There are 13 residues in the CDR3. Germline values: CDR1 DFQATT, CDR2 SNEGSKA (reference sequence). With 3 bases removed from V and 1 base from J, the gap between germline ends came to 7 bases. CDR3 sequence: CSASGGSNQPQHF. The CDR3 DNA reads as TGCAGTGCTAGTGGCGGGAGCAATCAGCCCCAGCATTTT.

This clone turned up a few times. This chain connects TRBV7-8 to TRBJ1-1, with a weak D call TRBD1 (6 bases). CDR3 length equals 15 residues. Germline V lookup: CDR1 SGHVS, CDR2 FQNEAQ. Trimming removed 0 bases from V and 0 bases from J, with 8 bases in between. CDR3 nucleotides: TGTGCCAGCAGCTTAGCGACAGGATTGAACACTGAAGCTTTCTTT. Translation gives CASSLATGLNTEAFF. The full variable domain, rest sourced from reference TRBV7-8 and TRBJ1-1, is GAGVSQSPRYKVAKRGQDVALRCDPISGHVSLFWYQQALGQGPEFLTYFQNEAQLDKSGLPSDRFFAERPEGSVSTLKIQRTQQEDSAVYLCASSLATGLNTEAFFGQGTRLTVV.

The CDR3 loop is CASSLSGGFYDEQYF. The CDR3 DNA sequence: TGTGCCAGCAGCTTATCGGGAGGGTTCTATGACGAGCAGTACTTC. The chain joins TRBV7-2 to TRBJ2-7, with TRBD2 matching 8 bases. Germline V gene sequence: CDR1 SGHTA, CDR2 FQGNSA. The junction had 8 bases not matched to a gene; V was cut back by 2 bases and J by 5 bases. The CDR3 totals 15 residues. Combining the CDR3 with reference TRBV7-2 and TRBJ2-7 gives the whole variable domain GAGVSQSPSNKVTEKGKDVELRCDPISGHTALYWYRQSLGQGLEFLIYFQGNSAPDKSGLPSDRFSAERTGGSVSTLTIQRTQQEDSAVYLCASSLSGGFYDEQYFGPGTRLTVT.